This T cell receptor (beta chain) emerged from a study of T cell changes during pregnancy in multiple sclerosis. TCRdb's copy holds only in-frame clones and misses some; the assay was immunoSEQ multiplex PCR. The sample records approximately 100,000 clones, less than 95% being singletons. CDR1 is MNHNS and CDR2 is SASEGT in the germline V gene. The CDR3 runs to 14 residues. V lost 7 bases and J 5 bases, leaving 17 bases between the germline ends. The material was peripheral blood, obtained after pregnancy. V and J are TRBV6-1 and TRBJ1-2; a weak D match, TRBD1 (6 bases). This clonotype was obtained from a female donor with multiple sclerosis, enrolled in a pregnancy study. The CDR3 is CASTGAQGWYGYTF. The CDR3 DNA sequence: TGTGCCAGCACGGGTGCACAGGGATGGTATGGCTACACCTTC.